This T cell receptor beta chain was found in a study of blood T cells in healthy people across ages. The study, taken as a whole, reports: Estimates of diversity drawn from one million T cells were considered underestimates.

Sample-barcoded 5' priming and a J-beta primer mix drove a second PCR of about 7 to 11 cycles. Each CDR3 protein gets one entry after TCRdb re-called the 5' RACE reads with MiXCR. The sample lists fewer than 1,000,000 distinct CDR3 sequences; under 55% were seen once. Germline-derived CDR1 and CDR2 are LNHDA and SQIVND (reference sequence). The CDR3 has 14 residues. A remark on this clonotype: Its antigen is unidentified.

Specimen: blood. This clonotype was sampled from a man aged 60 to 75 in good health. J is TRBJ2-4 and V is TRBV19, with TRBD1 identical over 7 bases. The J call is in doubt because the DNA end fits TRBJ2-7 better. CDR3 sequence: CASSLQQGIYEQYF. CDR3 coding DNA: TGTGCCAGTAGTTTACAACAGGGGATCTACGAGCAGTACTTC.